One T cell receptor beta chain is described in this entry. The sample is drawn from a study of Graves' ophthalmopathy and Graves' hyperthyroidism. RNA transcripts were the template, and TCR beta CDR3 regions were amplified from them. Second-round multiplex PCR came after first-round RT-PCR with HTBI primers. Each CDR3 protein is one row after TCRdb ran MiXCR on the multiplex PCR reads. Of about 740,000 distinct CDR3 sequences in the sample, around 40% were seen once. A duration under 3 months, NOSPECS ≥4, CAS ≥3 and moderate-to-severe activity characterized the donors with ophthalmopathy. Germline-derived CDR1 and CDR2 are SGHTA and FQGNSA. V was pared by 4 bases and J by 11 bases, with 17 bases between. The CDR3 sequence is 13 residues long.

The receptor was isolated from an adult man with Graves' ophthalmopathy. The gene calls are TRBV7-2 and TRBJ2-5; TRBD1 might be the D (6 bases). Sequencing input: peripheral blood. The CDR3 loop is CASSSRGTDTQYF. For the CDR3, the DNA is TGTGCCAGCAGCTCCAGGGGCACAGATACGCAGTACTTC.